The clone carrying this T cell receptor beta chain has a single count. Its target is unknown. The sample belongs to a study of T cell repertoires in cytomegalovirus infection. Study context: CMV epitopes, recently identified HLA-C-restricted and well-studied HLA-B-restricted, were used. An indication of both CMV infection and matching HLA type came from public TCR beta signatures.

TCRdb re-analysed the reads in MiXCR, keeping a single row per CDR3 protein. The sample holds around 200,000 distinct CDR3 sequences, 35% to 40% seen once. The specimen comprised CD8+ T cells from cultured PBMCs, sampled from culture after CMV antigen stimulation. The TCR originated in a human donor in good health (CMV status not recorded). Some clones in this sample may be carry-over from other donors' samples.

This CDR3 is CASSFPGGNDEQYF. CDR3 nucleotides: TGTGCCAGCAGCTTTCCCGGGGGTAACGACGAGCAGTACTTC. The gene calls are TRBV7-4 and TRBJ2-7, with D tentatively TRBD2 (6 bases). Germline CDR1 and CDR2: SGHVT and SQSDAQ. The CDR3 totals 14 residues. Trimming pared 3 bases from V and 5 bases from J, leaving 14 bases between.